Detailed here is one TCR beta chain. No antigen is known for it. This specimen belongs to a study of blood T cells in healthy people across ages. V shed 3 bases, J shed 6 bases, and the junction held 1 base outside the gene matches. This CDR3 has 15 amino acids. Combining a sample-barcoded 5' primer with a J-beta primer mix, a second PCR ran for 7 to 11 cycles. Template switching added a 12-random-nucleotide identifier to every cDNA molecule. Each CDR3 protein is one row after TCRdb ran MiXCR on the 5' RACE reads. The data hold around 1.5 million distinct CDR3 sequences, with roughly 32% observed a single time. Study findings and constraints: Estimates of diversity drawn from one million T cells were considered underestimates.

The sequenced sample was blood. The clonotype originates from a woman in her twenties or thirties in good health. The chain combines TRBV12-3 or TRBV12-4 with TRBJ2-2; TRBD2 matches at 13 bases. CDR3 region: CASSFTSGRAGELFF. Here the CDR3 DNA reads TGTGCCAGCAGTTTTACTAGCGGGAGGGCCGGGGAGCTGTTTTTT.